A selection of T cell receptor beta chains follows, all from one sample in a study of blood T cell repertoires in COVID-19. Generated by immunoSEQ multiplex PCR, the TCRdb table keeps only in-frame clones and is missing some. Of under 200,000 clones in the sample, roughly nine tenths were seen once. Sequencing input: peripheral blood. These receptors all come from a woman in her sixties or seventies with COVID-19, enrolled during active disease. Each CDR3 is given with its conserved first and last residue. D genes are given only for firm matches. Clone size is not always given. Where it is, it says once, few, many or a class for expanded clones.

abundance	j_gene	v_gene	d_gene	CDR3aa	CDR3nt
-	TRBJ2-1	TRBV6-5	-	CASSLGVTNNEQFF	TGTGCCAGCAGCCTAGGAGTCACGAACAATGAGCAGTTCTTC
-	TRBJ1-5	TRBV6-5	-	CASSGGQGQNQPQHF	TGTGCCAGCAGCGGTGGGCAGGGGCAGAATCAGCCCCAGCATTTT
-	TRBJ2-1	TRBV10-2	-	CASRSGLFSYNEQFF	TGCGCCAGCAGAAGCGGGCTTTTCTCCTACAATGAGCAGTTCTTC
-	TRBJ1-3	TRBV11-2	-	CASGEGAGNTIYF	TGTGCCAGTGGGGAGGGGGCTGGAAACACCATATATTTT
-	TRBJ1-2	TRBV5-1	TRBD1	CASSPGQIYGYTF	TGCGCCAGCAGCCCGGGACAGATCTATGGCTACACCTTC
-	TRBJ1-5	TRBV7-2	TRBD1	CASSLGGGGGRLNQPQHF	TGTGCCAGCAGCTTAGGAGGGGGCGGGGGGAGGTTGAACCAGCCCCAGCATTTT
-	TRBJ2-7	TRBV6-5	-	CASGAGALLNEQYF	TGTGCCAGCGGGGCGGGGGCGCTTCTCAACGAGCAGTACTTC
-	TRBJ2-1	TRBV6-2/TRBV6-3	-	CASSGPYNEQFF	TGTGCCAGCAGTGGGCCCTACAATGAGCAGTTCTTC
-	TRBJ1-5	TRBV21-1	-	CASGGQSNQPQHF	TGTGCCAGCGGGGGACAGAGTAATCAGCCCCAGCATTTT
-	TRBJ2-2	TRBV6-6	TRBD2	CASSRPGLAGNTGELFF	TGTGCCAGCAGTCGACCGGGACTAGCGGGAAACACCGGGGAGCTGTTTTTT
-	TRBJ2-3	TRBV27	-	CASTRDPLSDTQYF	TGTGCCAGCACCCGGGATCCTTTATCAGATACGCAGTATTTT
-	TRBJ2-7	TRBV7-9	TRBD1	CASSSPGQTYEQYF	TGTGCCAGCAGCTCTCCGGGACAGACCTACGAGCAGTACTTC
-	TRBJ2-7	TRBV6-5	TRBD1	CASSSDRDRFYEQYF	TGTGCCAGCAGTTCCGACCGGGACAGATTCTACGAGCAGTACTTC
few	TRBJ1-1	TRBV7-3	TRBD1	CASSFQGAPFAEAFF	TGTGCCAGCAGCTTTCAGGGGGCGCCATTCGCTGAAGCTTTCTTT
-	TRBJ1-2	TRBV4-3	-	CASSQVQSNYGYTF	TGCGCCAGCAGCCAAGTGCAGTCCAACTATGGCTACACCTTC
once	TRBJ2-2	TRBV10-3	TRBD2	CATGTSGSTGELFF	TGTGCCACAGGGACTAGCGGTTCCACCGGGGAGCTGTTTTTT
-	TRBJ1-1	TRBV7-9	-	CASSLRQVNTEAFF	TGTGCCAGCAGCTTAAGACAGGTGAACACTGAAGCTTTCTTT
-	TRBJ1-4	TRBV29-1	-	CSVEYRTNEKLFF	TGCAGCGTTGAGTACAGGACTAATGAAAAACTGTTTTTT
-	TRBJ2-7	TRBV5-1	-	CASSSHLGSGEQYF	TGCGCCAGCAGCTCCCACCTGGGGAGTGGGGAGCAGTACTTC
-	TRBJ1-2	TRBV30	TRBD1	CAWATGSLFYGYTF	TGTGCCTGGGCGACAGGGAGCCTTTTCTATGGCTACACCTTC
-	TRBJ1-4	TRBV11-2	TRBD1	CASSSGTGGREKLFF	TGTGCCAGCAGCTCGGGGACAGGGGGGCGGGAAAAACTGTTTTTT
few	TRBJ2-1	TRBV6-1	-	CASSEGTMRYNEQFF	TGTGCCAGCAGTGAAGGGACTATGAGGTACAATGAGCAGTTCTTC
-	TRBJ2-1	TRBV5-4	-	CASSYQGLGYNEQFF	TGTGCCAGCAGCTACCAGGGGTTGGGCTACAATGAGCAGTTCTTC
-	TRBJ2-3	TRBV4-3	TRBD2	CASSQDTVVAGDSTDTQYF	TGCGCCAGCAGCCAAGATACGGTGGTAGCGGGAGATAGCACAGATACGCAGTATTTT
-	TRBJ2-7	TRBV19	-	CASSLTQGSYEQYF	TGTGCCAGTAGTCTCACCCAGGGGAGCTACGAGCAGTACTTC
-	TRBJ1-1	TRBV27	-	CASSLLAGLNTEAFF	TGTGCCAGCAGTTTATTGGCAGGGCTGAACACTGAAGCTTTCTTT
-	TRBJ1-2	TRBV19	-	CATQGGWGGYTF	TGTGCCACCCAGGGTGGCTGGGGTGGCTACACCTTC
-	TRBJ1-1	TRBV12-3/TRBV12-4	-	CASSLTANTEAFF	TGTGCCAGCAGTTTGACAGCGAACACTGAAGCTTTCTTT
-	TRBJ1-5	TRBV3-1/TRBV3-2	TRBD1	CASSQGGRGNDQPQHF	TGTGCCAGCAGCCAAGGGGGCAGGGGGAACGATCAGCCCCAGCATTTT
-	TRBJ2-5	TRBV7-2	-	CASSAGTVETQYF	TGTGCCAGCAGCGCGGGGACGGTAGAGACCCAGTACTTC
-	TRBJ2-3	TRBV9	TRBD1	CASSGSTGYRTDTQYF	TGTGCCAGCAGCGGATCGACAGGGTACAGGACAGATACGCAGTATTTT
-	TRBJ1-2	TRBV9	-	CASSVSNRTGNMGYGYTF	TGTGCCAGCAGCGTATCGAATCGTACAGGGAATATGGGCTATGGCTACACCTTC
-	TRBJ1-1	TRBV4-1	-	CASSQDWLTFKAFF	TGCGCCAGCAGCCAAGATTGGTTAACATTTAAAGCTTTCTTT